This note documents a single T cell receptor (beta chain) sequence. This clonotype was found a few times. The target of this receptor is not known. Per-base qualities were not stored, and no clone one base away is much larger. CDR1 and CDR2, looked up from the germline V gene, are SGHTA and FQGTGA. The CDR3 measures 16 amino acids from cysteine to phenylalanine. Of all the DNA, just the CDR3 is kept, 48 bases in frame from base 1. V is pared back by 5 bases and J by 1 base, with 18 bases lying between the germline termini. TCRdb lists the instrument as Illumina HiSeq 1500. The public reads were run again by TCRdb, first through fastp at Q25 and then through MiXCR, and only productive beta chains were kept. When rows share a CDR3 protein, they turn into one entry using the most common DNA and genes. The sample records approximately 49,000 distinct CDR3 sequences, around a fifth of which are singletons. The biggest ten clones account for 26% of the sample.

In the paper's terms, the treatment or condition label means: in vitro stimulation with specific CMV peptide epitopes to enrich CMV-specific T cells. The data stem from a study of T cell repertoires in cytomegalovirus infection (dated by TCRdb to between 2018 and 2021). Study-level background: Peptide stimulations targeted recently identified HLA-C-restricted CMV epitopes, whose presentation resists viral immunomodulation, together with well-studied HLA-B-restricted epitopes. Donor HLA type was relevant to the analysis, as public TCR beta signatures indicated carriage of CMV infection together with the matching HLA type.

Beyond this particular receptor, the publication reports: The ex vivo response was dominated by HLA-C-restricted CMV-specific TCR beta clonotypes, and the single most frequent clonotype in two of eight donors was supplied by these HLA-C-restricted clonotypes. Cumulative frequency of public TCR beta family members discriminated carriers of CMV infection plus the relevant HLA type in this cohort and an independent 352-donor cohort.

The chain joins TRBV7-3 to TRBJ2-7, with the D segment identity uncertain. This receptor was obtained from a human donor in good health (CMV status not recorded). Some clones in this sample may be carry-over from other donors' samples. The sequenced sample was CD8+ T cells from cultured PBMCs, obtained from culture after CMV antigen stimulation. The CDR3 is CASSPETANNSYEQYF. The DNA sequence is as follows: TGTGCCAGCAGCCCGGAGACCGCTAACAATTCCTACGAGCAGTACTTC.